This T cell receptor (beta chain) was retrieved from a study of blood T cell repertoires in COVID-19. Study-level information: Cohort 3 donors counted as recovered after two negative PCRs, clearance, or resolved symptoms. Sites in the United States, Italy and Spain provided acute and convalescent COVID-19 samples.

Everyone who took part was roughly 18 to 89 years old, and they came from about 23 US areas. Clinical history as reported by participants underpinned cohort assignment. Some clones are missing from TCRdb's copy, which holds only in-frame ones; the method was immunoSEQ multiplex PCR. The sample has 330,000 or so clones, around 87% seen once. The CDR3 is 15 amino acids. CDR1 is PRHDT, CDR2 FYEKMQ, per germline (reference sequence). V dropped 3 bases and J dropped 1; count of bases not matched to a gene: 3. Sequences were obtained from PBMCs or T cells enriched from blood (not recorded which). The receptor's source is a man aged 40-55 years in a cohort exposed to, infected with or recovered from COVID-19 (not recorded which). J is TRBJ2-1 and V is TRBV13, with 7 bases matching TRBD2. The DNA of the CDR3 is TGTGCCAGCAGCTTCTTTAGCGGGTCCTACAATGAGCAGTTCTTC. It is translated as CASSFFSGSYNEQFF.